These 22 T cell receptor beta chains were sequenced from one sample in a study of Ad26.COV2.S vaccination and SARS-CoV-2 variants. Produced via immunoSEQ multiplex PCR; TCRdb's table is partial and in-frame only. The sample holds some 460,000 clones, around 89% seen once. Sample treatment: about 20 received Ad26.COV2.S at low or high dose, single or two shots; roughly five received placebo; per-sample allocation not given. Samples came from day 63 after the first vaccine or placebo injection. The sample in question was peripheral blood, obtained in a trial of Ad26.COV2.S vaccine versus placebo. The receptors come from a person between 18 and 65 years old who received the Ad26.COV2.S COVID-19 vaccine or a placebo.

This chain uses TRBV14 with TRBJ1-5, with D unclear. Per the germline V gene, CDR1 is SGHDN and CDR2 is FVKESK. The V end was cut by 6 bases, the J end by 2 bases, with 17 bases between. The CDR3 is made up of 16 amino acids. CDR3 protein: CASSFTFMDGNQPQHF. Written as DNA, the CDR3 is TGTGCCAGCAGTTTCACCTTCATGGACGGCAATCAGCCCCAGCATTTT.

The V and J genes are TRBV4-3 and TRBJ1-2; weak D call: TRBD1 (5 bases). V was shortened by 0 bases and J by 8 bases, with 16 bases between the two germline ends. The CDR3 is 15 residues long. Germline CDR1 LGHNA, CDR2 YSLEER. In nucleotides, the CDR3 is TGCGCCAGCAGCCAAGAAGGAGCAGGGCGGGCGGGCTACACCTTC. This translates into CASSQEGAGRAGYTF.

The genes are TRBV2 and TRBJ2-2; 10 bases are a match to TRBD2. Germline CDR1 reads SNHLY; CDR2 reads FYNNEI. Unmatched junction bases numbered 10, after V lost 5 bases and J lost 4 bases. The CDR3 runs to 17 residues. Here the CDR3 reads CASSLFSGRAGTGELFF. CDR3 DNA sequence: TGTGCCAGCAGTTTGTTCAGCGGGAGGGCTGGCACCGGGGAGCTGTTTTTT.

The V and J genes are TRBV19 and TRBJ2-1; 8 bases match TRBD1. The length of the CDR3 is 14 residues. With V trimmed by 8 bases and J by 12 bases, 15 bases remained unmatched. Germline V gene data show CDR1 as LNHDA and CDR2 as SQIVND (reference sequence). The CDR3 spells CASAGAGGYTVQFF. The CDR3 region has the DNA TGTGCCAGTGCTGGAGCAGGGGGCTATACGGTGCAGTTCTTC.

The chain employs TRBV9 and TRBJ2-3, with a tentative D call TRBD1 (5 bases). Deletions cut 2 bases from V and 4 bases from J, with 8 bases between. CDR1 and CDR2 (germline): SGDLS, YYNGEE. This CDR3 is built from 13 residues. Here the CDR3 reads CASSVGQADTQYF. DNA of the CDR3: TGTGCCAGCAGCGTTGGACAAGCAGATACGCAGTATTTT.

The chain recombines TRBV7-8 with TRBJ1-2; 7 bases are shared with TRBD1. The CDR3 is 15 residues long. With V trimmed by 5 bases and J by 6 bases, 12 bases remained unmatched. The germline gives CDR1 SGHVS, CDR2 FQNEAQ. The CDR3 reads CASSPRGGFRDGYTF. CDR3 DNA: TGTGCCAGCAGCCCGCGAGGGGGCTTCCGGGATGGCTACACCTTC.

The V call is TRBV5-4, the J call TRBJ1-4; D not resolved. V lost 1 base and J lost 5, with 12 bases in between. CDR3 size: 15 residues. CDR1 is SGHNT and CDR2 is YYREEE in the germline V gene (reference sequence). Here the CDR3 DNA reads TGTGCCAGCAGCTTGTATCTCGGAAGCAATGAAAAACTGTTTTTT. Translated, it gives CASSLYLGSNEKLFF. Looking up the rest from reference TRBV5-4 and TRBJ1-4 gives the full variable domain: ETGVTQSPTHLIKTRGQQVTLRCSSQSGHNTVSWYQQALGQGPQFIFQYYREEENGRGNFPPRFSGLQFPNYSSELNVNALELDDSALYLCASSLYLGSNEKLFFGSGTQLSVL.

The chain links TRBV19 to TRBJ1-1; 10 nucleotides align to TRBD1. Trimming cost V 6 bases and J 4 bases; bases outside gene matches: 11. This CDR3 comprises 16 residues. Germline CDR1 is LNHDA and CDR2 is SQIVND (reference sequence). The CDR3: CASSPGTGDVTTEAFF. In nucleotides, the CDR3 is TGTGCCAGTAGCCCCGGGACAGGGGACGTGACCACTGAAGCTTTCTTT. The full variable domain, rest sourced from reference TRBV19 and TRBJ1-1, is DGGITQSPKYLFRKEGQNVTLSCEQNLNHDAMYWYRQDPGQGLRLIYYSQIVNDFQKGDIAEGYSVSREKKESFPLTVTSAQKNPTAFYLCASSPGTGDVTTEAFFGQGTRLTVV.

This clone has more than one count but fewer than ten. This sequence joins TRBV5-4 and TRBJ2-5, with a possible D match to TRBD2 (5 bases). CDR1 is SGHNT and CDR2 is YYREEE in the germline V gene (reference sequence). V lost 5 bases to trimming and J lost 7 bases, with 18 bases between them. CDR3 size: 14 residues. CDR3 bases: TGTGCCAGCAGACCCGATGAGGGCTGGGGGACCCAGTACTTC. Its translation is CASRPDEGWGTQYF.

The chain joins TRBV10-3 to TRBJ2-7; 8 nucleotides align to TRBD1. CDR1 ENHRY and CDR2 SYGVKD come from the germline V gene. The ends lost 10 bases at V and 2 bases at J; junction bases unmatched: 7. The CDR3 contains 13 residues. CDR3 amino acids: CATQQGDAYEQYF. CDR3 nucleotide sequence: TGTGCCACGCAACAGGGGGATGCCTACGAGCAGTACTTC.

This clone has more than one count but fewer than ten. The rearrangement joins TRBV7-3 to TRBJ2-3; D perhaps matches TRBD2 (7 bases). CDR1 and CDR2 (germline): SGHTA, FQGTGA. V was cut by 2 bases and J by 5 bases, with 17 bases left in between. The length of the CDR3 is 16 residues. The CDR3 sequence: CASSLHKLGGQDTQYF. The CDR3 DNA reads as TGTGCCAGCAGCTTACACAAACTGGGGGGGCAAGATACGCAGTATTTT.

The gene calls are TRBV30 and TRBJ1-1; 7 nucleotides line up with TRBD1. V shed 3 bases and J 1 base; nucleotides not matched to a gene: 5. CDR3 length: 14 residues. CDR1 and CDR2 from the germline V gene are GTSNPN and SVGIG (reference sequence). The CDR3 sequence is CAWRRGQWNTEAFF. CDR3 DNA sequence: TGTGCCTGGAGAAGGGGACAGTGGAACACTGAAGCTTTCTTT. Variable domain in full (rest from reference TRBV30 and TRBJ1-1): SQTIHQWPATLVQPVGSPLSLECTVEGTSNPNLYWYRQAAGRGLQLLFYSVGIGQISSEVPQNLSASRPQDRQFILSSKKLLLSDSGFYLCAWRRGQWNTEAFFGQGTRLTVV.

The genes are TRBV10-3 and TRBJ1-2; 9 nucleotides line up with TRBD1. The CDR3 covers 15 residues. Trimming cost V 4 bases and J 3 bases; bases outside gene matches: 6. The germline CDR1 and CDR2 sequences are ENHRY and SYGVKD. The DNA for the CDR3 is TGTGCCATCAGTGCCGGGACAGGGTTTTACTATGGCTACACCTTC. This translates into CAISAGTGFYYGYTF.

This chain uses TRBV15 with TRBJ2-7; D could derive from TRBD1 or TRBD2 (5 bases each). V dropped 5 bases and J dropped 7 bases, with 18 bases sitting between them. The length of the CDR3 is 14 residues. Germline V gene lookup returns CDR1 LNHNV and CDR2 YYDKDF (reference sequence). In DNA, the CDR3 is TGTGCCACCAGCCCCCGGTCTGAGGGGTGGGAGCAGTACTTC. Amino acids: CATSPRSEGWEQYF.

For the CDR3, the DNA is TGTGCCAGCAGTTTTGGACGTTTGCCGCCAGGGACCCAGTACTTC. Translated, it gives CASSFGRLPPGTQYF. The chain is built from TRBV28 and TRBJ2-5; no clear D gene. CDR3 length: 15 residues. Germline V gene lookup returns CDR1 MDHEN and CDR2 SYDVKM. The V and J ends lost 3 bases and 7 bases respectively, with 18 bases between them.

The chain employs TRBV27 and TRBJ2-1; 12 nucleotides match TRBD2. Looked up from germline, CDR1 is MNHEY and CDR2 is SMNVEV (reference sequence). The CDR3 is made up of 17 amino acids. V lost 5 bases and J lost 8; bases outside the gene matches: 13. CDR3 amino acids: CASSPSGLAGNPDEQFF. Here the CDR3 DNA reads TGTGCCAGCAGTCCCTCCGGACTAGCGGGAAATCCGGATGAGCAGTTCTTC.

V gene TRBV19 combines with J gene TRBJ1-1, with no clear D. Trimming took 6 bases from V and 4 from J, leaving 9 bases between them. This CDR3 is built from 12 residues. Germline-derived CDR1 and CDR2 are LNHDA and SQIVND (reference sequence). Here the CDR3 DNA reads TGTGCCAGTAGCCTGGGTTTCACTGAAGCTTTCTTT. Translation: CASSLGFTEAFF.

The genes are TRBV6-5 and TRBJ2-7, with a weak D call TRBD1 (7 bases). This CDR3 comprises 15 residues. V gave up 6 bases and J gave up 0 bases, with 15 bases separating them. Looked up from germline, CDR1 is MNHEY and CDR2 is SVGAGI. The CDR3 sequence is CASREGDRISYEQYF. CDR3 sequence (DNA): TGTGCCAGCAGGGAGGGGGACAGAATCTCCTACGAGCAGTACTTC.

The CDR3 loop is CASSLSDGSNQPQHF. DNA for the CDR3: TGTGCCAGCAGCTTATCCGATGGAAGCAATCAGCCCCAGCATTTT. The gene calls are TRBV7-8 and TRBJ1-5; D unresolved. Germline CDR1 reads SGHVS; CDR2 reads FQNEAQ. Trimming shortened V by 2 bases and J by 1 base, and 9 bases separated the two germline ends. The CDR3 is made up of 15 amino acids.

This chain links TRBV7-6 with TRBJ2-2; no clear D. CDR1 and CDR2 (germline): SGHVS, FNYEAQ. This CDR3 contains 15 residues. The ends were cut back, 5 bases at V and 4 bases at J, with 14 bases in the middle. CDR3 sequence: CASSPLKGSTGELFF. CDR3 coding DNA: TGTGCCAGCAGCCCGCTTAAGGGTAGCACCGGGGAGCTGTTTTTT. Based on the CDR3 plus reference TRBV7-6 and TRBJ2-2, the full variable domain is GAGVSQSPRYKVTKRGQDVALRCDPISGHVSLYWYRQALGQGPEFLTYFNYEAQQDKSGLPNDRFSAERPEGSISTLTIQRTEQRDSAMYRCASSPLKGSTGELFFGEGSRLTVL.

The chain carries TRBV27 and TRBJ2-4, with 9 bases aligning to TRBD2. The ends lost 3 bases at V and 8 bases at J; junction bases unmatched: 8. CDR1 and CDR2 (germline): MNHEY, SMNVEV (reference sequence). The CDR3 is made up of 15 amino acids. This CDR3 reads CASSFERGARDIQYF. In nucleotides, the CDR3 is TGTGCCAGCAGTTTTGAGCGGGGGGCGAGGGACATTCAGTACTTC.

This chain connects TRBV5-1 to TRBJ2-1; tentative D call: TRBD1 (5 bases). This CDR3 has 14 residues. The V and J ends lost 7 bases and 4 bases respectively, with 15 bases between them. Germline lookup yields CDR1 SGHRS and CDR2 YFSETQ. CDR3 amino acids: CASRSWGPYNEQFF. Written as DNA, the CDR3 is TGCGCCAGCCGCTCCTGGGGCCCATACAATGAGCAGTTCTTC.